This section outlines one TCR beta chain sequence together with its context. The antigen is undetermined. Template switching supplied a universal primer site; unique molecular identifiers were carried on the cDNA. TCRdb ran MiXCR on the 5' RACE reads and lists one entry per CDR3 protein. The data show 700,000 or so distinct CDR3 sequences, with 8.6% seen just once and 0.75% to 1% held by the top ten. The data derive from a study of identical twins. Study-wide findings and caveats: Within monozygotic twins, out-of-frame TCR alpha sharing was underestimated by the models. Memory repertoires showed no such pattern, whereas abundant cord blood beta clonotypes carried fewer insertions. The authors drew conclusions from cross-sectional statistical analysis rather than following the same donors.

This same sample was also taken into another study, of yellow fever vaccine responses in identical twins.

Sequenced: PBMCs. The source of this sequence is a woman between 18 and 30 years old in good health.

CDR3 nucleotides: TGCGCCAGCAGCTTGGATGGCGGGGGCCCTGGAGATACGCAGTATTTT. Its protein is CASSLDGGGPGDTQYF. The chain has TRBV5-1 and TRBJ2-3, with a weak D call TRBD2 (7 bases). The CDR3 has 16 residues. The germline V gene has CDR1 SGHRS and CDR2 YFSETQ. V lost 0 bases, J lost 5 bases, and 16 bases lay in between.